The present T cell receptor beta chain was sequenced within a study of blood T cell repertoires in COVID-19. For the study at large: Sample material is recorded as cDNA or gDNA derived from T cells, B-cell-depleted T cells, or PBMCs.

Across fewer than 25 US areas, participants ranged in age from about 18 to 100 years. Clinical history reported by participants formed the basis on which cohorts were assigned. Germline V CDR1 and CDR2: SQVTM, ANQGSEA. The CDR3 has 12 residues. V was shortened by 3 bases and J by 4 bases, with 7 bases between the two germline ends. Clones were read by immunoSEQ multiplex PCR, and TCRdb kept only the in-frame ones, dropping some. The sample includes about 200,000 clones, 86% of them seen just once. Specimen: PBMCs or T cells enriched from blood (not recorded which). The TCR was taken from a man in his forties with acute COVID-19. V is TRBV29-1 and J is TRBJ2-1; D perhaps matches TRBD2 (6 bases). The CDR3 loop reads CSVDRGYNEQFF. The CDR3 DNA sequence: TGCAGCGTTGATCGGGGGTACAATGAGCAGTTCTTC.